This entry describes one T cell receptor (beta chain). This clonotype was recorded a few times. This clone's antigen is unknown. No much larger clonotype is one base removed from it; base qualities were not supplied. The receptor library was made with RT-PCR. The run used an Illumina HiSeq 2500. The raw public reads went through TCRdb reprocessing: fastp at Q25, MiXCR clone calling, in-frame beta chains kept. Merged by CDR3 protein, the rows form single entries marked with the most common genes and DNA. The sample yields more than 700,000 distinct CDR3 sequences; approximately 22% were counted once. The ten biggest clones cover roughly a tenth of the sample. The record originates from a study of response to subunit inactivated influenza vaccine (dated by TCRdb to 2017 to 2018). Describing the broader study: Deep quantitative profiling of the T cell receptor repertoire was used in the study to follow responses to a trivalent subunit inactivated influenza vaccine. General study outcomes and caveats: The authors proposed that each seasonal influenza vaccination may bring in only a limited number of new T cells.

The receptor was derived from a man aged 50-59 years who received an inactivated influenza vaccine. Donor details come from another sample of the same person, matched by shared clones. The sequences come from PBMCs from blood, collected roughly 5 days after vaccination.

The CDR3 amino acid sequence is: CASSLAVGVAANTEAFF. The DNA reads TGTGCCAGCAGCTTAGCGGTAGGAGTAGCCGCGAACACTGAAGCTTTCTTT. The rearrangement joined TRBV7-8 to TRBJ1-1; no confident D gene assignment can be made. The CDR3 starts with the cysteine, ends with the phenylalanine, and has 17 residues. CDR3 DNA is the only sequence kept; it has 51 bases, read in frame from the first base. Via the germline V gene, CDR1 is SGHVS and CDR2 FQNEAQ. V is shortened by 0 bases, J by 1 base, and the region joining them spans 15 bases.